These 9 T cell receptor beta chains came from one sample sequenced in a study of blood T cells in healthy people across ages (dated by TCRdb to 2015 to 2017). The receptor library was made with 5' RACE. The data were produced on an Illumina HiSeq 2500. A second roughly 6 to 12 cycle PCR used a sample-barcoded 5' primer and a J-beta primer mix. Using fastp at Q25 and MiXCR, TCRdb reprocessed the public reads and kept productive beta chains. Rows with a matching CDR3 protein are joined into one entry that keeps the most common DNA and genes. The sample has roughly 1,500,000 distinct CDR3 sequences on record, roughly 40% of them singletons. Less than 8% of the sample is taken by the ten largest. Sequencing used blood. The receptor source for this set is a woman between 18 and 30 years old in good health.

This clonotype turned up a few times. The chain is built from TRBV10-3 and TRBJ2-3; D remains ambiguous. This CDR3 has 16 residues. Germline CDR1 ENHRY, CDR2 SYGVKD. V shed 0 bases and J shed 1 base, with 11 bases lying between them. CDR3 nucleotides: TGTGCCATCAGTGAGTCGCCGGACGCCGGCACAGATACGCAGTATTTT. It translates to CAISESPDAGTDTQYF.

A few counts support this clonotype. The V and J genes are TRBV5-5 and TRBJ2-7; 7 nucleotides line up with TRBD2. The J segment lost 4 bases and the V segment lost 2 bases, leaving 3 bases of the junction unmatched. Germline V CDR1 and CDR2: SGHKS, YYEKEE (reference sequence). The CDR3 consists of 13 residues. The CDR3 protein is CASSLLATYEQYF. DNA of the CDR3: TGTGCCAGCAGCTTACTAGCGACATACGAGCAGTACTTC.

This clonotype was counted a few times. V and J are TRBV6-1 and TRBJ2-7; no firm D call. Per the germline V gene, CDR1 is MNHNS and CDR2 is SASEGT. The CDR3 sequence is 14 residues long. V lost 1 base and J lost 2, with 9 bases in between. CDR3 loop: CASSEGTVPYEQYF. The DNA for the CDR3 is TGTGCCAGCAGTGAAGGGACGGTACCCTACGAGCAGTACTTC.

Many counts were recorded for this clonotype. The chain has TRBV9 and TRBJ2-7, with 11 positions matching TRBD2. Germline V gene lookup returns CDR1 SGDLS and CDR2 YYNGEE. V lost 0 bases to trimming and J lost 6 bases; unmatched junction nucleotides: 2. The CDR3 totals 14 residues. The CDR3 DNA reads as TGTGCCAGCAGCGTAGGACTAGCGGGGCGCGAGCAGTACTTC. The encoded protein is CASSVGLAGREQYF.

The J gene is TRBJ2-3, the V gene TRBV10-3, with 8 bases lining up with TRBD2. CDR3 length: 16 amino acids. The germline CDR1 and CDR2 sequences are ENHRY and SYGVKD. The V gene end was trimmed by 3 bases and the J gene end by 1 base; junction bases not matched to a gene: 6. CDR3: CAISELAGLGTDTQYF. The CDR3 nucleotides read TGTGCCATCAGTGAATTAGCGGGATTGGGCACAGATACGCAGTATTTT.

This clonotype was observed a few times. This chain connects TRBV7-9 to TRBJ2-1; 7 bases match TRBD2. The CDR3 covers 19 residues. Losses at the gene ends were 4 bases for V and 0 bases for J; bases not matched to a gene: 15. Germline loops: CDR1 SEHNR, CDR2 FQNEAQ (reference sequence). CDR3 sequence reads: CASSSSGLPRPRSYNEQFF. Here the CDR3 DNA reads TGTGCCAGCAGCTCCTCGGGACTACCCAGACCCCGCTCCTACAATGAGCAGTTCTTC.

This clonotype was observed a handful of times. The chain has TRBV20-1 and TRBJ1-2; D may be TRBD1 (5 bases). Per germline, CDR1 DFQATT and CDR2 SNEGSKA (reference sequence). The CDR3 is made up of 12 amino acids. CDR3 sequence: CRGGGTNYGYTF. CDR3 DNA: TGCAGGGGGGGGGGTACTAACTATGGCTACACCTTC.

This clonotype came up a few times. The V call is TRBV28, the J call TRBJ2-3; a possible D gene is TRBD2 (6 bases). The V gene lost 2 bases and the J gene lost 0 bases, with 9 bases spanning the gap. Germline values: CDR1 MDHEN, CDR2 SYDVKM. The CDR3 runs 15 residues. The CDR3 sequence is CASSLTSLSTDTQYF. The CDR3 DNA follows: TGTGCCAGCAGTTTAACTAGCTTAAGCACAGATACGCAGTATTTT.

This chain connects TRBV20-1 to TRBJ2-3; 7 bases are shared with TRBD2. V gave up 5 bases and J gave up 1 base; unmatched junction bases: 9. The CDR3 runs to 15 residues. Germline V CDR1 and CDR2: DFQATT, SNEGSKA (reference sequence). The CDR3 DNA follows: TGCAGTGCTGCCAACGCCCTAGCGGGCACAGATACGCAGTATTTT. This sequence encodes CSAANALAGTDTQYF.